These 21 T cell receptor beta chains came from one sample sequenced in a study of blood T cell repertoires in COVID-19. Some clones are missing from TCRdb's copy, which holds only in-frame ones; the method was immunoSEQ multiplex PCR. The table records about 190,000 clones, around 80% of them present only once. The specimen was peripheral blood. Receptors were obtained from a woman aged 80 or over with active or convalescent COVID-19.

The gene calls are TRBV4-1 and TRBJ1-2; possible D gene TRBD1, 5 bases. The germline V gene encodes CDR1 MGHRA and CDR2 YSYEKL. The CDR3 has 15 amino acids. V was trimmed by 4 bases and J by 7 bases, leaving 19 bases between them. The CDR3 sequence is CASSPQADRTSGYTF. The DNA of the CDR3 is TGCGCCAGCAGCCCACAAGCCGACCGGACAAGTGGCTACACCTTC.

The rearrangement links TRBV6-6 to TRBJ1-6; D may be TRBD1 (5 bases). CDR3 length: 16 amino acids. From germline, CDR1 is MNHNY and CDR2 SVGAGI (reference sequence). V shed 6 bases and J shed 0 bases, with 12 bases lying between them. CDR3 DNA sequence: TGTGCCAGCAGGGCGAGCGGGGGCTCCTATAATTCACCCCTCCACTTT. Encoded protein: CASRASGGSYNSPLHF.

This clone occurred once. V and J are TRBV5-5 and TRBJ2-7; TRBD1 is a possible D gene (6 bases). Germline V gives CDR1 SGHKS, CDR2 YYEKEE (reference sequence). The V end lost 4 bases, the J end lost 4 bases, and 12 bases lay between the germline ends. The CDR3 extends over 13 amino acids. The CDR3 is CASSLRQEYEQYF. The CDR3 DNA sequence: TGTGCCAGCAGCCTTAGACAGGAATACGAGCAGTACTTC.

The chain combines TRBV18 with TRBJ2-5; TRBD1 matches at 9 bases. The CDR3 extends over 13 amino acids. V dropped 3 bases and J dropped 6; count of bases not matched to a gene: 2. Germline assignment: CDR1 KGHSH and CDR2 LQKENI. This CDR3 is CASSPGQGQTQYF. The DNA of the CDR3 is TGTGCCAGCTCACCGGGACAGGGCCAGACCCAGTACTTC.

This clone appeared a few times. The V gene is TRBV18, the J gene TRBJ2-7; D may be TRBD1 (5 bases). The CDR3 runs to 14 residues. Trimming cost V 6 bases and J 0 bases, with 12 bases left between them. Per germline, CDR1 KGHSH and CDR2 LQKENI. CDR3 sequence: CASSPIQDSYEQYF. CDR3 nucleotide sequence: TGTGCCAGCTCTCCTATACAGGACTCCTACGAGCAGTACTTC.

CDR3 in DNA: TGTGCCAGTAGTCTCTTGCCGGGGGGCGCTTTCGCTGAAGCTTTCTTT. The encoded protein is CASSLLPGGAFAEAFF. V gene TRBV19 combines with J gene TRBJ1-1; TRBD1 is a possible D gene (6 bases). CDR3 length equals 16 residues. CDR1 and CDR2 (germline): LNHDA, SQIVND (reference sequence). V was trimmed by 5 bases and J by 6 bases, leaving 22 bases between them.

This clone was seen more than once but under ten times. The chain has TRBV7-9 and TRBJ2-7, with a tentative D call TRBD1 (6 bases). The CDR3 covers 15 residues. V was shortened by 2 bases and J by 2 bases, with 13 bases between the two germline ends. Germline V CDR1 and CDR2: SEHNR, FQNEAQ (reference sequence). The CDR3, as DNA: TGTGCCAGCAGCTTAAACAGGGATTCGCCCTACGAGCAGTACTTC. It yields the protein CASSLNRDSPYEQYF. The variable domain in full, completed from reference TRBV7-9 and TRBJ2-7, reads DTGVSQNPRHKITKRGQNVTFRCDPISEHNRLYWYRQTLGQGPEFLTYFQNEAQLEKSRLLSDRFSAERPKGSFSTLEIQRTEQGDSAMYLCASSLNRDSPYEQYFGPGTRLTVT.

The chain employs TRBV5-1 and TRBJ1-2, with 12 bases aligning to TRBD1. The germline gives CDR1 SGHRS, CDR2 YFSETQ. The CDR3 is made up of 16 amino acids. The V and J ends lost 4 bases and 5 bases, in that order; junction bases with no gene match: 9. The CDR3 here is CASSQLGQGAIYGYTF. The CDR3 DNA is TGCGCCAGCAGCCAACTGGGACAGGGGGCGATATATGGCTACACCTTC.

This clone was observed a few times. V and J are TRBV6-5 and TRBJ1-6, with a possible D match to TRBD1 (6 bases). CDR1 and CDR2 from the germline V gene are MNHEY and SVGAGI. Trimming took 7 bases from V and 6 from J, leaving 10 bases between them. The CDR3 length is 13 residues. In DNA form, the CDR3 reads TGTGCCAGCACCGGGACACTTAATTCACCCCTCCACTTT. This gives the protein CASTGTLNSPLHF.

This clone has only one observation. The V and J genes are TRBV6-5 and TRBJ2-7; D perhaps matches TRBD1 (6 bases). This CDR3 is 13 amino acids long. V lost 6 bases to trimming and J lost 1 base, with 10 bases between them. The germline V gene has CDR1 MNHEY and CDR2 SVGAGI. The chain's CDR3 is CASRDGQSYEQYF. The CDR3 DNA follows: TGTGCCAGCAGGGACGGACAGTCCTACGAGCAGTACTTC.

The V call is TRBV28, the J call TRBJ1-3, with a weak D call TRBD1 (5 bases). The CDR3 is made up of 15 amino acids. V lost 6 bases, J lost 0 bases, and 12 bases lay in between. Per the germline V gene, CDR1 is MDHEN and CDR2 is SYDVKM. The CDR3 region has the DNA TGTGCCAGCAGACCGGGGGGAAACTCTGGAAACACCATATATTTT. Translation: CASRPGGNSGNTIYF.

This chain links TRBV5-1 with TRBJ1-1, with 7 bases aligning to TRBD1. Germline CDR1 SGHRS, CDR2 YFSETQ. This CDR3 comprises 14 residues. Germline trimming cut 4 bases from V and 0 bases from J; bases unmatched to any gene: 3. In DNA form, the CDR3 reads TGCGCCAGCAGCGGGGGACAGATGAACACTGAAGCTTTCTTT. Encoded protein: CASSGGQMNTEAFF.

The CDR3 spells CATSDGQGAGEKLFF. Written as DNA, the CDR3 is TGTGCCACCAGTGATGGACAGGGGGCGGGGGAAAAACTGTTTTTT. The V and J genes are TRBV24-1 and TRBJ1-4, with TRBD1 matching over 11 bases. Germline V gives CDR1 KGHDR, CDR2 SFDVKD. Trimming removed 3 bases from V and 8 bases from J; junction bases left unmatched: 4. The CDR3 loop spans 15 amino acids.

The CDR3 DNA follows: TGTGCCAGCAGCGCGACAGGGTTCGCCGAGCAGTACTTC. It codes for CASSATGFAEQYF. The chain couples TRBV7-3 to TRBJ2-7; 7 bases align to TRBD1. The CDR3 runs to 13 residues. The trim removed 5 bases at V and 6 bases at J, leaving 7 bases unmatched. The germline CDR1 and CDR2 sequences are SGHTA and FQGTGA.

CDR3 amino acids: CASSLSGGAVLVGYTF. The CDR3 DNA is TGTGCCAGCAGTTTATCGGGGGGCGCGGTCCTCGTTGGCTACACCTTC. J is TRBJ1-2 and V is TRBV28, with a weak D call TRBD1 (6 bases). In germline, CDR1 is MDHEN, CDR2 SYDVKM. The CDR3 totals 16 residues. The V end was cut by 1 base, the J end by 7 bases, with 19 bases between.

The chain uses TRBV3-1 (or the pseudogene TRBV3-2) and TRBJ1-6; 7 bases agree with TRBD1. The germline V gene has CDR1 LGHDT and CDR2 YNNKEL (reference sequence). This CDR3 comprises 18 residues. V lost 0 bases and J lost 3; bases outside the gene matches: 8. The CDR3: CASSQEALTGSYNSPLHF. DNA of the CDR3: TGTGCCAGCAGCCAAGAAGCCCTGACAGGGAGCTATAATTCACCCCTCCACTTT.

The genes are TRBV28 and TRBJ2-1, with D possibly being TRBD2 (5 bases). The CDR3 sequence is 17 residues long. Trimming took 3 bases from V and 5 from J, leaving 20 bases between them. The germline V gene encodes CDR1 MDHEN and CDR2 SYDVKM. The CDR3 bases are TGTGCCAGCAGTTTCCCCCTTCGGGGTGGTGGGGACAATGAGCAGTTCTTC. Translating it yields CASSFPLRGGGDNEQFF.

V gene TRBV27 combines with J gene TRBJ1-6; D gene uncertain. The CDR3 consists of 15 residues. Per germline, CDR1 MNHEY and CDR2 SMNVEV (reference sequence). V gave up 4 bases and J gave up 7 bases, with 14 bases separating them. CDR3 in amino acids: CASSSRTWRNSPLHF. The CDR3 DNA reads TGTGCCAGCAGTTCCAGGACCTGGAGGAATTCACCCCTCCACTTT.

In its sample, this clone was seen a few times. The CDR3 nucleotides are TGTGCCAGCAGTCCGTCGGACAGGAGAAAGAACACCGGGGAGCTGTTTTTT. This gives the protein CASSPSDRRKNTGELFF. This rearrangement joins TRBV6-6 to TRBJ2-2; 7 bases match TRBD1. Germline CDR1 MNHNY, CDR2 SVGAGI (reference sequence). V lost 5 bases to trimming and J lost 1 base; unmatched junction nucleotides: 10. There are 17 residues in the CDR3.

The chain couples TRBV18 to TRBJ1-3, with a possible D match to TRBD1 (5 bases). Germline CDR1 and CDR2: KGHSH and LQKENI. Trimming removed 6 bases from V and 0 bases from J, with 9 bases in between. This CDR3 has 14 amino acids. In DNA, the CDR3 is TGTGCCAGCTCTCAGGGCAGCTCTGGAAACACCATATATTTT. Protein sequence: CASSQGSSGNTIYF.

This chain links TRBV9 with TRBJ1-2; TRBD1 agrees at 9 bases. Germline V CDR1 and CDR2: SGDLS, YYNGEE. The CDR3 length is 15 residues. The V gene end was trimmed by 1 base and the J gene end by 6 bases; junction bases not matched to a gene: 7. The CDR3 sequence is CASSVTGGALDGYTF. The DNA for the CDR3 is TGTGCCAGCAGCGTAACAGGGGGCGCTTTGGATGGCTACACCTTC.